The entry below describes one TCR beta chain. Antigen: not known. This PCR relied on a set of 60 Vbeta primers and 13 Jbeta primers. Sequencing was performed with immunoSEQ multiplex PCR; in TCRdb, only in-frame clones are kept and a portion is missing. The sample has more than 85,000 clones; roughly four fifths are singletons. The CDR3 runs 14 residues. J lost 1 base, V lost 2 bases, and 1 base had no gene match. CDR1 and CDR2 from the germline V gene are WNHNN and SYGVQD (reference sequence). The source of the sample is a study of cytomegalovirus exposure and HLA in healthy donors. General study findings and limits: In a later analysis, a missense DCLRE1C variant was linked to TCR beta V- and J-gene trimming. Presence/absence analyses supposed approximately even sequencing depth among donors.

The sequenced sample was PBMCs. The source is a female donor in good health and CMV-seronegative. The V gene is TRBV10-1, the J gene TRBJ1-1; TRBD1 matches 7 bases. CDR3 protein: CASSEGDRNTEAFF. The CDR3 DNA reads as TGCGCCAGCAGTGAGGGGGACAGGAACACTGAAGCTTTCTTT.